This T cell receptor (beta chain) comes out of a study of blood T cell repertoires in COVID-19. Study-wide background: T cells, B-cell-depleted T cells, or PBMCs provided the cDNA or gDNA that served as material.

The CDR3 is made up of 15 amino acids. Germline lookup yields CDR1 SGHRS and CDR2 YFSETQ. The ends were cut back, 4 bases at V and 5 bases at J, with 15 bases in the middle. Clones were sequenced by immunoSEQ multiplex PCR, and TCRdb holds only the in-frame ones, with some missing. The table has approximately 170,000 clones, around 80% seen once. The chain is built from TRBV5-1 and TRBJ1-4; possibly TRBD1 for D (5 bases). This clonotype originated in a man over 45 who had recovered from COVID-19. The sample consisted of PBMCs or T cells enriched from blood (not recorded which). In DNA form, the CDR3 reads TGCGCCAGCAGCCTGGGACCGGGGGGGAATGAAAAACTGTTTTTT. Its translation: CASSLGPGGNEKLFF.